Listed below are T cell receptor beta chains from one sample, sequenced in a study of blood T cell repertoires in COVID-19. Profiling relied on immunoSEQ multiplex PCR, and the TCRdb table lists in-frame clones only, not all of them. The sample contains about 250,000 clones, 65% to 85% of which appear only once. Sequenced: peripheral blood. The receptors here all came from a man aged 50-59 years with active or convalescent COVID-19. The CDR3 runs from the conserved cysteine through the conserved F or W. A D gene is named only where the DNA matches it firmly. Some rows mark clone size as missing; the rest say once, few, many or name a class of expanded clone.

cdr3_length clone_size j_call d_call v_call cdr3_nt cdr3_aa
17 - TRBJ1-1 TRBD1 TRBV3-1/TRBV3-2 TGTGCCAGCAGCCACGGCAAAAGGCGGGACAGACGAACTGAAGCTTTCTTT CASSHGKRRDRRTEAFF
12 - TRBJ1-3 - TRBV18 TGTGCCAGCTCACCTCCCGGGAACACCATATATTTT CASSPPGNTIYF
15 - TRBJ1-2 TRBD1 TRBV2 TGTGCCAGCACCCGGGAAGGGACAGGGGAGAATGGCTACACCTTC CASTREGTGENGYTF
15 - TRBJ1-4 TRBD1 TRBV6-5 TGTGCCATCAAAAGAGACAGGGGGTTATCTGAAAAACTGTTTTTT CAIKRDRGLSEKLFF
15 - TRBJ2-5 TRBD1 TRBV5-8 TGTGCCAGCAGTCCCGGGACAGGGGTTCAAGAGACCCAGTACTTC CASSPGTGVQETQYF
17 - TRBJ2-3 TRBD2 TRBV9 TGTGCCAGCAGCGCCATGGACAGCGGGGGAATCACAGATACGCAGTATTTT CASSAMDSGGITDTQYF
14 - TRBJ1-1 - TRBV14 TGTGCCAGCAGCCAGGGGGCTGGGTCCGCTGAAGCTTTCTTT CASSQGAGSAEAFF
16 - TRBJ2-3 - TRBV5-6 TGTGCCAGCAGCTTGGGGCTAGCGATTAGCACAGATACGCAGTATTTT CASSLGLAISTDTQYF
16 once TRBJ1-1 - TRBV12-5 TGTGCTAGTGGTTTGGTACGGGGAAGAAATAGCACTGAAGCTTTCTTT CASGLVRGRNSTEAFF
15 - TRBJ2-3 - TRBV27 TGTGCCAGCAGTGACTCTCGGGGTGAGGTCCGTACGCAGTATTTT CASSDSRGEVRTQYF
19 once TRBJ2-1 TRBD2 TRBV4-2 TGTGCCAGCAGCCAAGATGAATCCCTAGCGGGGATCAACTACAATGAGCAGTTCTTC CASSQDESLAGINYNEQFF
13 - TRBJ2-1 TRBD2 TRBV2 TGTGCCAGCAGAGCGGGGGGGGTTTATGAGCAGTTCTTC CASRAGGVYEQFF
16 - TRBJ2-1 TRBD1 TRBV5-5 TGTGCCAGCAGCTTAGCCCCCGGGACAGACAACCATGAGCAGTTCTTC CASSLAPGTDNHEQFF
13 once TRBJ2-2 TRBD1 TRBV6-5 TGTGCCAGCAGGGACAGGGTCTTCGGGGAGCTGTTTTTT CASRDRVFGELFF
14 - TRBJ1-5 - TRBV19 TGTGCCAGTAGTACCCAGGGCCCAAATCAGCCCCAGCATTTT CASSTQGPNQPQHF
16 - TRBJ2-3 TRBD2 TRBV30 TGTGCCTGGACGGGACTAGCGGGGGGCCATACAGATACGCAGTATTTT CAWTGLAGGHTDTQYF
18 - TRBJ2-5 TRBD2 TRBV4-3 TGCGCCAGCAGCCAAGATGGAGCTAGCGGGGGGGCCCTGGAGACCCAGTACTTC CASSQDGASGGALETQYF
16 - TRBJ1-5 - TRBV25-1 TGTGCCAGCAGTGCCCACGAAGGGGTGGGAAATCAGCCCCAGCATTTT CASSAHEGVGNQPQHF
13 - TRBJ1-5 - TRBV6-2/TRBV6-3 TGTGCCAGCAGCCCCGACAGGTATCAGCCCCAGCATTTT CASSPDRYQPQHF
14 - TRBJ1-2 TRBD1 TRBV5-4 TGTGCCAGCAGCTTGGGGCAGGGGGCGGATGGCTACACCTTC CASSLGQGADGYTF
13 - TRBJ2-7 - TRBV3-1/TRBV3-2 TGTGCCAGCAGCCACGCGGGGTGGTACGAGCAGTACTTC CASSHAGWYEQYF
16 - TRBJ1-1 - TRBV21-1 TGTGCCAGCAGCAAAAGGCAGGGGGAGAGGAACACTGAAGCTTTCTTT CASSKRQGERNTEAFF
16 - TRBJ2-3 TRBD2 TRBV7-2 TGTGCCAGCAGCTCGGGACTAGCGGGGGGGACAGATACGCAGTATTTT CASSSGLAGGTDTQYF
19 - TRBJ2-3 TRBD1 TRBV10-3 TGTGCCATCATCTCGACGGGCAGGGGGCGTGGATCTAGCACAGATACGCAGTATTTT CAIISTGRGRGSSTDTQYF
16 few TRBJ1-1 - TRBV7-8 TGTGCCAGCAGCAAAACGGTAGCGGGGTACAACACTGAAGCTTTCTTT CASSKTVAGYNTEAFF
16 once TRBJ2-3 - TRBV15 TGTGCCACCAGCAGAGATCGTGGCTCTAGCACAGATACGCAGTATTTT CATSRDRGSSTDTQYF
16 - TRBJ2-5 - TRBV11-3 TGTGCCAGCAGCTACTCGAGAGGGGGGGTCCAAGAGACCCAGTACTTC CASSYSRGGVQETQYF
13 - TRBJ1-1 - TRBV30 TGTGCCTGGAGTGTACAGGAGTACACTGAAGCTTTCTTT CAWSVQEYTEAFF
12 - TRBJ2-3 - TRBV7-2 TGTGCCAGCAGCTCCCACAGGGAGACGCAGTATTTT CASSSHRETQYF
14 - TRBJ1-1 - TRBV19 TGTGCCAGTAGTATACAGGGTAAGGACACTGAAGCTTTCTTT CASSIQGKDTEAFF
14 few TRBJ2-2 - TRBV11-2 TGTGCCAGCAGCTCAGGGGTTTACACCGGGGAGCTGTTTTTT CASSSGVYTGELFF
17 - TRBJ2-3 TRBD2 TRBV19 TGTGCCAGTAGTATCGGTAATAGCGGGAGCCCCCCAGATACGCAGTATTTT CASSIGNSGSPPDTQYF
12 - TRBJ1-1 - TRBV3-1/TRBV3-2 TGTGCCAGCCGGACTAAGGGCACTGAAGCTTTCTTT CASRTKGTEAFF
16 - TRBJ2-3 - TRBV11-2 TGTGCCAGCAGCTCCTTACAGGTCCGGTCCACAGATACGCAGTATTTT CASSSLQVRSTDTQYF
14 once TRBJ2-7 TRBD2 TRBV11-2 TGTGCCAGCAGTACCGAGCGGGGGATCAAGGAGCAGTACTTC CASSTERGIKEQYF